The source of this T cell receptor beta chain is a study of blood T cells in healthy people across ages (dated by TCRdb to 2014 to 2015). In the study overall: Template switching captured roughly one uniquely barcoded TCR beta cDNA molecule per two T cells in model experiments. Age-related changes in TCR beta repertoire diversity were measured in the study by deep sequencing normalized with unique cDNA molecular identifiers. The study analyzed two additional independent replicas of 1 million unique cDNA reads from the same blood draw for two donors, one aged 18 to 29 and one aged 80 or older. Donors of different ages were randomly distributed across sequencing lanes to avoid experimental bias. The donors were split into four age groups: young (average 16 years), middle-aged (roughly 40), aged (more than 60) and long-lived (approximately 80). What the study reported, not specific to this receptor: Compared with the aged group, the long-lived group had more naive CD4+ T cells, fewer expanded clones and increased TCR diversity, suggesting age selection. Estimates of total diversity based on one million sequenced T cells were considered lower bounds and underestimates. Bulk unsorted PBMC profiling prevented conclusive comparison of naive and antigen-experienced compartments. Observed TCR beta diversity per million T cells fell roughly linearly with age, and a significant reduction was already apparent by age around 40. A strong correlation was found between observed TCR beta diversity and the percentage of naive T cells measured by flow cytometry. Donor CMV infection status was unknown, potentially confounding age-related changes in expanded clonotypes.

In regard to this clonotype: The antigen it recognizes is unknown. There are no base qualities to consult, and no much larger clone falls within one base.

The V end gives up 4 bases and the J end 5 bases, leaving 12 bases in the junction not matched to a gene. The CDR3, cysteine through phenylalanine, is 17 amino acids long. Only the CDR3 region is kept as DNA, spanning 51 bases read in frame from base 1. Donors were 40 or so systemically healthy Caucasian individuals from Russia aged roughly 6 to 95 years. Each donor gave about 10 milliliters of peripheral blood, drawn into EDTA-treated Vacutainer tubes. Ficoll-Paque density-gradient centrifugation was used to isolate PBMCs, with at least 6 million obtained per sample. Trizol reagent was used to extract total RNA from the PBMCs, yielding at least 5.5 micrograms per sample. Naive CD45RAhigh/CD27high T cell percentages were measured by flow cytometry on a PBMC aliquot from every donor. To prepare the library, 5' RACE was applied. These reads were obtained on an Illumina HiSeq 2500. The second PCR ran for roughly 7 to 11 cycles and used a J-beta primer mix along with a sample-barcoded 5' primer. Each TCR beta cDNA molecule received a unique molecular identifier from a template-switch 5' adaptor carrying 12 random nucleotides. Each sample yielded at least 2.5 million CDR3-containing paired-end reads. First-strand cDNA was synthesized from all RNA with the Mint cDNA synthesis kit, primed by a TRBC-specific oligonucleotide. After uracil-DNA glycosylase treatment, a first 18-cycle PCR used universal primers M1SS and BC2_uni_R on all cDNA. In the original analysis: For normalization, 1 million high-quality reads were randomly selected from each sample, with every read carrying a distinct molecular identifier. Reads with shared molecular identifiers were discarded instead of being binned into consensus sequences. CDR3 identification, clonotype clustering and error correction used MiTCR with a Q25 quality threshold and the strictest error-elimination algorithm. A nonparametric unseen species model with Euler transformation was used to estimate a lower bound on total TCR beta diversity. TCRdb ran its own pipeline on the public reads, namely fastp trimming at Q25 and MiXCR clone calling, and kept in-frame beta chains. Identical CDR3 protein sequences are pooled into one entry, listed with their most common genes and DNA. Here the V and J calls rest on TCRdb's processing, not on the authors' analysis. The sample contains about 1.5 million distinct CDR3 sequences, around 40% of them found a single time. The ten largest make up over 3.5% of the sample.

The sample was blood. The origin of this receptor is a woman between 18 and 30 years old in good health. Rearrangement joined TRBV12-3 or TRBV12-4 to TRBJ2-5, with TRBD2 matching 11 junction bases. The DNA sequence is as follows: TGTGCCAGCAGTTCAGGACTAGCGGGTAATGTTAAGGAGACCCAGTACTTC. Its protein is CASSSGLAGNVKETQYF.